The clone carrying this T cell receptor beta chain has only a few counts. Its antigen is unknown. It was with 60 Vbeta and 13 Jbeta primers that the PCR ran. TCRdb's table, derived via immunoSEQ multiplex PCR, lists solely in-frame clones and lacks some. The table has some 150,000 clones, around 77% seen once; the top ten hold roughly 6.7%. This record comes from a study of cytomegalovirus exposure and HLA in healthy donors. Study-wide findings and caveats: Immune exposure was documented only through CMV serostatus.

The CDR3 has 14 residues. Germline CDR1 reads MNHEY; CDR2 reads SVGAGI. V dropped 0 bases and J dropped 2 bases, with 4 bases sitting between them. The chain recombines TRBV6-5 with TRBJ2-2; no firm D call. The material sequenced was PBMCs. The receptor's source is a woman between 35 and 50 years old in good health and CMV-seropositive. The CDR3 sequence is CASSYSRNTGELFF. For the CDR3, the DNA is TGTGCCAGCAGTTACTCCAGAAACACCGGGGAGCTGTTTTTT.